A single sample is the source of the 27 T cell receptor beta chains below, sequenced in a study of T cell responses to AZD1222 COVID-19 vaccine. Generated by immunoSEQ multiplex PCR, the TCRdb table keeps only in-frame clones and is missing some. The sample lists fewer than 200,000 clones, around 92% occurring once. This specimen was peripheral blood, taken on day 0 of AZD1222 vaccination. Receptors were obtained from an adult in good health.

The chain joins TRBV19 to TRBJ2-2; TRBD1 is a possible D gene (6 bases). CDR3 length: 14 residues. Trimming took off 4 bases at V and 6 bases at J, with 12 bases between the two ends. Germline values: CDR1 LNHDA, CDR2 SQIVND (reference sequence). The CDR3 reads CASSTIGGPGELFF. CDR3 bases: TGTGCCAGTAGTACGATAGGGGGTCCCGGGGAGCTGTTTTTT.

This CDR3 is CATSIADSGNTEAFF. CDR3 coding DNA: TGTGCCACCAGCATAGCGGACAGCGGGAACACTGAAGCTTTCTTT. V and J are TRBV15 and TRBJ1-1; maybe TRBD1 (6 bases). V lost 4 bases to trimming and J lost 1 base, with 13 bases between them. The germline V gene has CDR1 LNHNV and CDR2 YYDKDF (reference sequence). The CDR3 covers 15 residues. Full variable domain (outside the CDR3, taken from reference TRBV15 and TRBJ1-1): DAMVIQNPRYQVTQFGKPVTLSCSQTLNHNVMYWYQQKSSQAPKLLFHYYDKDFNNEADTPDNFQSRRPNTSFCFLDIRSPGLGDTAMYLCATSIADSGNTEAFFGQGTRLTVV.

The V and J genes are TRBV6-5 and TRBJ1-1; perhaps TRBD1 as D (5 bases). V was clipped by 0 bases and J by 4 bases, with 12 bases between them. The CDR3 spans 15 residues. The germline V gene encodes CDR1 MNHEY and CDR2 SVGAGI. The CDR3 sequence is CASSYSMQGTTEAFF. The CDR3 DNA reads TGTGCCAGCAGTTACTCGATGCAGGGAACCACTGAAGCTTTCTTT.

This chain joins TRBV6-5 and TRBJ1-2; possible D gene TRBD1, 5 bases. The ends were cut back, 3 bases at V and 4 bases at J, with 12 bases in the middle. Germline V gene lookup returns CDR1 MNHEY and CDR2 SVGAGI. The CDR3 is made up of 14 amino acids. The chain's CDR3 is CASSYWGEGYGYTF. Here the CDR3 DNA reads TGTGCCAGCAGTTATTGGGGGGAGGGCTATGGCTACACCTTC.

This chain uses TRBV6-4 with TRBJ2-3; TRBD2 agrees at 12 bases. The CDR3 is made up of 14 amino acids. The V gene's germline CDR1 is MRHNA and CDR2 SNTAGT. V shed 4 bases and J 4 bases; nucleotides not matched to a gene: 0. CDR3 nucleotides: TGTGCCAGCAGTGGACTAGCGGGAGCAGATACGCAGTATTTT. Protein product: CASSGLAGADTQYF.

The V gene is TRBV27, the J gene TRBJ2-2; 7 bases match TRBD1. CDR3 size: 15 residues. V was pared by 2 bases and J by 5 bases, with 5 bases of the junction left unmatched. Germline-derived CDR1 and CDR2 are MNHEY and SMNVEV (reference sequence). The CDR3 DNA reads as TGTGCCAGCAGTTTAGACAGGGTGAGGACCGGGGAGCTGTTTTTT. Translated, it gives CASSLDRVRTGELFF.

The rearrangement uses TRBV5-1 and TRBJ2-2; perhaps TRBD2 as D (5 bases). Trimming pared 1 base from V and 6 bases from J, leaving 7 bases between. Germline V gene data show CDR1 as SGHRS and CDR2 as YFSETQ. The CDR3 covers 13 residues. CDR3 region: CASSLMEAGELFF. In DNA form, the CDR3 reads TGCGCCAGCAGCTTGATGGAGGCCGGGGAGCTGTTTTTT.

V usage is TRBV18 and J usage is TRBJ1-1; D possibly corresponds to TRBD1 (5 bases). V was cut by 6 bases and J by 5 bases, with 13 bases left in between. Germline-derived CDR1 and CDR2 are KGHSH and LQKENI. This CDR3 comprises 13 residues. In nucleotides, the CDR3 is TGTGCCAGCTCCAGGACACCCGGGACTGAAGCTTTCTTT. The encoded protein is CASSRTPGTEAFF.

This rearrangement joins TRBV5-1 to TRBJ2-5, with a tentative D call TRBD1 (7 bases). This CDR3 has 13 residues. V lost 4 bases and J lost 5, with 12 bases in between. Germline values: CDR1 SGHRS, CDR2 YFSETQ. The CDR3 loop reads CASSGGGRETQYF. The CDR3 DNA follows: TGCGCCAGCAGCGGAGGGGGCAGGGAGACCCAGTACTTC. Supplemented by reference TRBV5-1 and TRBJ2-5, the full variable domain reads KAGVTQTPRYLIKTRGQQVTLSCSPISGHRSVSWYQQTPGQGLQFLFEYFSETQRNKGNFPGRFSGRQFSNSRSEMNVSTLELGDSALYLCASSGGGRETQYFGPGTRLLVL.

The rearrangement links TRBV4-2 to TRBJ2-2; D is unclear. Germline values: CDR1 LGHNA, CDR2 YNFKEQ. The CDR3 length is 11 residues. The V end was cut by 5 bases, the J end by 7 bases, with 5 bases between. The CDR3 sequence: CASSVRGELFF. In DNA, the CDR3 is TGTGCCAGCAGCGTCCGCGGGGAGCTGTTTTTT.

The chain recombines TRBV3-1 (or the pseudogene TRBV3-2) with TRBJ2-5; D might be TRBD2 (6 bases). With 4 bases removed from V and 4 bases from J, the gap between germline ends came to 10 bases. From germline, CDR1 is LGHDT and CDR2 YNNKEL (reference sequence). The CDR3 loop spans 13 amino acids. CDR3 nucleotides: TGTGCCAGCAGCCCTAGCGTCAGAGAGACCCAGTACTTC. Its translation is CASSPSVRETQYF.

This chain connects TRBV11-2 to TRBJ1-4; 7 bases are a match to TRBD1. Germline CDR1 SGHAT, CDR2 FQNNGV. V gave up 8 bases and J gave up 6 bases; unmatched junction bases: 9. The CDR3 runs to 14 residues. Written as DNA, the CDR3 is TGTGCCAGCCGGGCCGGGACAGAGGATGAAAAACTGTTTTTT. As protein: CASRAGTEDEKLFF.

The CDR3, as DNA: TGTGCCAGCAGCTTGGAGGTTGGATATGGCTACACCTTC. Residues: CASSLEVGYGYTF. The rearrangement links TRBV7-6 to TRBJ1-2; D is ambiguous. The V gene's germline CDR1 is SGHVS and CDR2 FNYEAQ. V gave up 3 bases and J gave up 5 bases, with 10 bases separating them. The CDR3 runs 13 residues.

The chain combines TRBV2 with TRBJ2-7, with 7 bases fitting TRBD1. From germline, CDR1 is SNHLY and CDR2 FYNNEI. CDR3 length: 14 amino acids. After removal of 4 bases from V and 6 bases from J, the junction contained 9 bases not matched to a gene. The CDR3 loop reads CASSALGTEGEQYF. The CDR3 coding sequence is TGTGCCAGCAGTGCCCTCGGGACAGAAGGCGAGCAGTACTTC.

The CDR3: CASPPGLSSVECEQYF. The DNA of the CDR3 is TGTGCCAGCCCCCCTGGTCTAAGTAGCGTGGAATGCGAGCAGTACTTC. J is TRBJ2-7 and V is TRBV7-9; TRBD2 is a possible D gene (5 bases). Per germline, CDR1 SEHNR and CDR2 FQNEAQ (reference sequence). V was clipped by 8 bases and J by 6 bases, with 26 bases between them. The CDR3 extends over 16 amino acids. Variable domain in full (rest from reference TRBV7-9 and TRBJ2-7): DTGVSQNPRHKITKRGQNVTFRCDPISEHNRLYWYRQTLGQGPEFLTYFQNEAQLEKSRLLSDRFSAERPKGSFSTLEIQRTEQGDSAMYLCASPPGLSSVECEQYFGPGTRLTVT.

The V gene is TRBV9, the J gene TRBJ1-3; D possibly corresponds to TRBD1 (6 bases). This CDR3 has 16 residues. Trimming shortened V by 4 bases and J by 0 bases, and 14 bases separated the two germline ends. Per the germline V gene, CDR1 is SGDLS and CDR2 is YYNGEE. CDR3 sequence (DNA): TGTGCCAGCAGCTCGGACAGACAAACCTCTGGAAACACCATATATTTT. Amino acids: CASSSDRQTSGNTIYF. Supplemented by reference TRBV9 and TRBJ1-3, the full variable domain reads DSGVTQTPKHLITATGQRVTLRCSPRSGDLSVYWYQQSLDQGLQFLIQYYNGEERAKGNILERFSAQQFPDLHSELNLSSLELGDSALYFCASSSDRQTSGNTIYFGEGSWLTVV.

The chain couples TRBV5-1 to TRBJ2-1; D uncertain. Germline values: CDR1 SGHRS, CDR2 YFSETQ. CDR3 length: 11 amino acids. V was trimmed by 0 bases and J by 10 bases, leaving 5 bases between them. The CDR3 spells CASSLEHEQFF. DNA for the CDR3: TGCGCCAGCAGCTTGGAGCACGAGCAGTTCTTC.

In this sample, this clone turned up once. The V call is TRBV4-2, the J call TRBJ1-2; D unclear. V dropped 0 bases and J dropped 4 bases, with 9 bases sitting between them. CDR3 length: 14 residues. Germline V CDR1 and CDR2: LGHNA, YNFKEQ. The CDR3 sequence: CASSQELRSYGYTF. CDR3 coding DNA: TGTGCCAGCAGCCAAGAACTCAGGTCCTATGGCTACACCTTC.

The V and J genes are TRBV9 and TRBJ2-7; TRBD2 agrees at 10 bases. This CDR3 contains 17 residues. Germline trimming cut 0 bases from V and 2 bases from J; bases unmatched to any gene: 8. Germline V gene lookup returns CDR1 SGDLS and CDR2 YYNGEE. The DNA of the CDR3 is TGTGCCAGCAGCGTAGGTATAGCGGGGGGCCGACCCTACGAGCAGTACTTC. It is translated as CASSVGIAGGRPYEQYF.

The chain couples TRBV28 to TRBJ1-5; tentative D call: TRBD1 (6 bases). Trimming took off 5 bases at V and 6 bases at J, with 11 bases between the two ends. The CDR3 covers 13 residues. CDR1 is MDHEN, CDR2 SYDVKM, per germline. Here the CDR3 reads CASSRRGAQPQHF. As DNA, the CDR3 is TGTGCCAGCAGTCGGCGGGGGGCTCAGCCCCAGCATTTT.

The gene calls are TRBV5-1 and TRBJ2-2; D gene uncertain. The CDR3 length is 14 residues. Germline values: CDR1 SGHRS, CDR2 YFSETQ. Trimming pared 3 bases from V and 2 bases from J, leaving 8 bases between. CDR3 region: CASSSPTNTGELFF. The CDR3 coding sequence is TGCGCCAGCAGCTCCCCGACAAACACCGGGGAGCTGTTTTTT.

This chain uses TRBV19 with TRBJ2-2; D might be TRBD2 (5 bases). V was pared by 10 bases and J by 4 bases, with 7 bases between. This CDR3 has 11 residues. CDR1 and CDR2 from the germline V gene are LNHDA and SQIVND (reference sequence). The CDR3 sequence is CATSGTGELFF. CDR3 nucleotide sequence: TGTGCCACCAGCGGCACCGGGGAGCTGTTTTTT.

CDR3 protein: CATSDTGTSGGNEQFF. Written as DNA, the CDR3 is TGTGCCACCAGTGATACCGGGACTAGCGGGGGGAATGAGCAGTTCTTC. The rearrangement uses TRBV24-1 and TRBJ2-1; 15 bases agree with TRBD2. The CDR3 is made up of 16 amino acids. V dropped 3 bases and J dropped 7; count of bases not matched to a gene: 3. Germline CDR1 KGHDR, CDR2 SFDVKD.

This clone occurred once. The chain has TRBV19 and TRBJ1-2; TRBD1 matches 7 bases. The J segment lost 8 bases and the V segment lost 2 bases, leaving 8 bases of the junction unmatched. The CDR3 totals 14 residues. Germline values: CDR1 LNHDA, CDR2 SQIVND (reference sequence). CDR3 residues: CASSIRQGVGGYTF. CDR3 nucleotide sequence: TGTGCCAGTAGTATACGACAGGGAGTGGGAGGCTACACCTTC. Combining the CDR3 with reference TRBV19 and TRBJ1-2 gives the whole variable domain DGGITQSPKYLFRKEGQNVTLSCEQNLNHDAMYWYRQDPGQGLRLIYYSQIVNDFQKGDIAEGYSVSREKKESFPLTVTSAQKNPTAFYLCASSIRQGVGGYTFGSGTRLTVV.

This sequence joins TRBV11-2 and TRBJ2-2; 8 bases line up with TRBD2. V lost 2 bases, J lost 4 bases, and 6 bases stayed unmatched. The CDR3 loop spans 16 amino acids. From germline, CDR1 is SGHAT and CDR2 FQNNGV. The CDR3 protein is CASSLSWAGGTGELFF. The CDR3 DNA reads as TGTGCCAGCAGCTTAAGTTGGGCGGGAGGCACCGGGGAGCTGTTTTTT. Looking up the rest from reference TRBV11-2 and TRBJ2-2 gives the full variable domain: EAGVAQSPRYKIIEKRQSVAFWCNPISGHATLYWYQQILGQGPKLLIQFQNNGVVDDSQLPKDRFSAERLKGVDSTLKIQPAKLEDSAVYLCASSLSWAGGTGELFFGEGSRLTVL.

The rearrangement uses TRBV28 and TRBJ1-1; D remains unclear. From germline, CDR1 is MDHEN and CDR2 SYDVKM. The V and J ends lost 10 bases and 2 bases respectively, with 11 bases between them. The CDR3 has 12 amino acids. DNA for the CDR3: TGTGCCATAAGGGCCACTAACACTGAAGCTTTCTTT. This translates into CAIRATNTEAFF.

V usage is TRBV7-9 and J usage is TRBJ2-7; a possible D gene is TRBD2 (7 bases). Trimming shortened V by 8 bases and J by 7 bases, and 18 bases separated the two germline ends. The CDR3 has 13 amino acids. The germline V gene has CDR1 SEHNR and CDR2 FQNEAQ (reference sequence). The DNA of the CDR3 is TGTGCCAGCTCGACGGGGGGCTTGCGAGAGCAGTACTTC. It translates to CASSTGGLREQYF.